These 2 T cell receptor beta chains came from one sample sequenced in a study of cytomegalovirus exposure and HLA in healthy donors. The study ran its PCR with 60 Vbeta and 13 Jbeta primers. The data were produced by immunoSEQ multiplex PCR, yet TCRdb's version contains in-frame clones alone and is incomplete. In the table there are roughly 180,000 clones, roughly 80% of which are singletons. The source material was PBMCs. Receptors were obtained from a man aged 18 to 29 in good health and CMV-seronegative.

The rearrangement joins TRBV5-6 to TRBJ2-1; the match to TRBD1 covers 9 bases. V lost 4 bases to trimming and J lost 3 bases; unmatched junction nucleotides: 5. Looked up from germline, CDR1 is SGHDT and CDR2 is YYEEEE. The CDR3 extends over 15 amino acids. CDR3 nucleotide sequence: TGTGCCAGCAGCCGGTACAGGGGGCTCTACAATGAGCAGTTCTTC. This sequence encodes CASSRYRGLYNEQFF.

The rearrangement links TRBV29-1 to TRBJ2-7, with D maybe TRBD1 (6 bases). Trimming removed 4 bases from V and 5 bases from J, with 9 bases in between. Germline V gives CDR1 SQVTM, CDR2 ANQGSEA. CDR3 length equals 11 residues. CDR3 nucleotides: TGCAGCGTTGGAACAGGGAACGAGCAGTACTTC. As protein: CSVGTGNEQYF.